A single sample is the source of the 13 T cell receptor beta chains below, sequenced in a study of blood T cell repertoires in COVID-19. Data came from immunoSEQ multiplex PCR; TCRdb stores just in-frame clones and leaves some out. The sample shows 130,000 to 150,000 clones, over 75% of them seen only once. Material for sequencing was peripheral blood. The receptors originated from a woman aged 60 to 75 with COVID-19, enrolled during active disease.

The gene calls are TRBV30 and TRBJ2-1, with 7 nucleotides matching TRBD1. Germline V gene lookup returns CDR1 GTSNPN and CDR2 SVGIG (reference sequence). J gave up 6 bases and V 5 bases, and 7 bases lay outside the gene matches. This CDR3 has 13 amino acids. Here the CDR3 reads CAWGGTVRNEQFF. The CDR3 region has the DNA TGTGCCTGGGGTGGGACAGTGCGCAATGAGCAGTTCTTC.

The rearrangement links TRBV19 to TRBJ1-1; maybe TRBD1 (6 bases). The CDR3 is made up of 15 amino acids. Germline CDR1 reads LNHDA; CDR2 reads SQIVND (reference sequence). The V gene lost 6 bases and the J gene lost 1 base, with 15 bases spanning the gap. The CDR3 here is CASSYPQGPNTEAFF. The CDR3 DNA follows: TGTGCCAGTAGCTATCCACAGGGCCCGAACACTGAAGCTTTCTTT.

The CDR3 bases are TGTGCCATCAGTGAGTCCGCCAGGACTCTAGCCAAAAACATTCAGTACTTC. It is translated as CAISESARTLAKNIQYF. V is TRBV10-3 and J is TRBJ2-4, with a weak D call TRBD2 (5 bases). The CDR3 is made up of 17 amino acids. V was cut by 0 bases and J by 0 bases, with 12 bases left in between. Germline V lookup: CDR1 ENHRY, CDR2 SYGVKD.

The gene calls are TRBV11-2 and TRBJ1-1, with D perhaps TRBD1 (5 bases). V lost 3 bases and J 6 bases, leaving 11 bases between the germline ends. The CDR3 is made up of 13 amino acids. Germline CDR1 SGHAT, CDR2 FQNNGV. This CDR3 reads CASSFQGGAEAFF. Written as DNA, the CDR3 is TGTGCCAGCAGCTTCCAGGGAGGCGCTGAAGCTTTCTTT.

V and J are TRBV18 and TRBJ1-1, with D possibly being TRBD1 (6 bases). Germline CDR1 and CDR2: KGHSH and LQKENI. The CDR3 loop spans 14 amino acids. The V end lost 5 bases, the J end lost 5 bases, and 15 bases lay between the germline ends. The CDR3 loop is CASSATGLETEAFF. The CDR3 region has the DNA TGTGCCAGCTCAGCAACAGGGCTTGAGACTGAAGCTTTCTTT.

The V gene is TRBV27, the J gene TRBJ2-1; maybe TRBD2 (6 bases). The CDR3 contains 16 residues. Trimming removed 0 bases from V and 5 bases from J, with 14 bases in between. The V gene's germline CDR1 is MNHEY and CDR2 SMNVEV (reference sequence). The CDR3 DNA reads TGTGCCAGCAGTTTATCCCGGGGGTATAGGGACAATGAGCAGTTCTTC. Its protein product is CASSLSRGYRDNEQFF.

This chain joins TRBV15 and TRBJ1-1, with D unclear. The CDR3 is 15 amino acids. V shed 0 bases and J shed 0 bases, with 8 bases lying between them. Germline V gives CDR1 LNHNV, CDR2 YYDKDF (reference sequence). In nucleotides, the CDR3 is TGTGCCACCAGCAGAGATACACAGATGAACACTGAAGCTTTCTTT. Translating gives CATSRDTQMNTEAFF.

The chain has TRBV28 and TRBJ2-1, with 11 bases fitting TRBD2. Germline V gene data show CDR1 as MDHEN and CDR2 as SYDVKM. After removal of 5 bases from V and 4 bases from J, the junction contained 7 bases not matched to a gene. The length of the CDR3 is 16 residues. The CDR3 DNA reads as TGTGCCAGCAGTGTGACCGGGACTAGCGGTTACAATGAGCAGTTCTTC. It translates to CASSVTGTSGYNEQFF.

The chain joins TRBV5-4 to TRBJ1-4; no clear D. The ends were cut back, 4 bases at V and 4 bases at J, with 11 bases in the middle. Looked up from germline, CDR1 is SGHNT and CDR2 is YYREEE (reference sequence). The CDR3 has 14 residues. The CDR3 is CASSGGMDNEKLFF. The CDR3 DNA reads TGTGCCAGCAGCGGCGGCATGGATAATGAAAAACTGTTTTTT.

CDR3 sequence: CASSLGAGTSEAFF. The DNA for the CDR3 is TGCGCCAGCAGCTTGGGGGCAGGTACTTCTGAAGCTTTCTTT. V usage is TRBV5-1 and J usage is TRBJ1-1; D not resolved. The length of the CDR3 is 14 residues. V shed 0 bases and J shed 6 bases, with 12 bases lying between them. Germline V lookup: CDR1 SGHRS, CDR2 YFSETQ.

This chain uses TRBV4-3 with TRBJ2-1, with 9 bases matching TRBD1. The CDR3 is 15 amino acids. Germline V gives CDR1 LGHNA, CDR2 YSLEER. V shed 2 bases and J 8 bases; nucleotides not matched to a gene: 7. CDR3 region: CASSQTGQGSDEQFF. DNA of the CDR3: TGCGCCAGCAGCCAAACGGGACAGGGTAGCGATGAGCAGTTCTTC.

This chain joins TRBV5-6 and TRBJ2-7; 10 nucleotides agree with TRBD1. Germline CDR1 reads SGHDT; CDR2 reads YYEEEE. V lost 0 bases to trimming and J lost 1 base; unmatched junction nucleotides: 7. This CDR3 is built from 17 residues. The CDR3, as DNA: TGTGCCAGCAGCTTGGGGGTGGGACAGGGGTCTTCCTACGAGCAGTACTTC. Its protein is CASSLGVGQGSSYEQYF.

V is TRBV18 and J is TRBJ2-1; D uncertain. The germline V gene has CDR1 KGHSH and CDR2 LQKENI. The CDR3 is 16 residues long. Trimming took 0 bases from V and 3 from J, leaving 12 bases between them. The CDR3 region has the DNA TGTGCCAGCTCACCACCGTTTCCAGGCTACTACAATGAGCAGTTCTTC. This codes for CASSPPFPGYYNEQFF.